Here is one T cell receptor beta chain with its context. The data were taken from a study of blood T cell repertoires in COVID-19. Whole-study context: T cells, B-cell-depleted T cells, or PBMCs supplied cDNA or gDNA.

Cohort allocation depended upon clinical history that participants reported. Original processing methods: The authors estimated nucleated cell counts from reference gene primer amplification. TCRdb's copy holds only in-frame clones and misses some; the assay was immunoSEQ multiplex PCR. The V and J calls and clone size are taken from that table; D and trimming were inferred from the DNA. The data hold about 320,000 clones, with 70% to 90% observed a single time. The sequencing sample was made of PBMCs or T cells enriched from blood (not recorded which). This clonotype originated in a woman aged 30 to 39 who had recovered from COVID-19.

This CDR3 reads CASSRPGLAADTQYF. The CDR3, as DNA: TGTGCCAGCAGTCGACCGGGACTAGCAGCAGATACGCAGTATTTT. This sequence joins TRBV3-1 (or the pseudogene TRBV3-2) and TRBJ2-3; 9 positions match TRBD2. Unmatched junction bases numbered 8, after V lost 6 bases and J lost 4 bases. The germline CDR1 and CDR2 sequences are LGHDT and YNNKEL (reference sequence). The CDR3 runs 15 residues.